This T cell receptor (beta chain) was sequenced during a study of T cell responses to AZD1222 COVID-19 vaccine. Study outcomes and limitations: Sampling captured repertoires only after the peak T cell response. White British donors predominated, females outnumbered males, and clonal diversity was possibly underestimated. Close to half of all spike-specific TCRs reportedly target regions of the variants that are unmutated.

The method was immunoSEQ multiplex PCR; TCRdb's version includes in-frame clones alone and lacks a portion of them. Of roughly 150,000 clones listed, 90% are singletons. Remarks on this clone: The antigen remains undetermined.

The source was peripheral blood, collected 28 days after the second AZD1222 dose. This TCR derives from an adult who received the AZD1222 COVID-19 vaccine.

In DNA, the CDR3 is TGTGCCAGCAGTTTATCGCTAGCGGGAGGCGAGGAGCAGTACTTC. Its translation is CASSLSLAGGEEQYF. This sequence joins TRBV28 and TRBJ2-7; TRBD2 matches 11 bases. The CDR3 is 15 residues long. The J segment lost 7 bases and the V segment lost 1 base, leaving 6 bases of the junction unmatched. The germline CDR1 and CDR2 sequences are MDHEN and SYDVKM.